This T cell receptor (beta chain) derives from a study of blood T cells in healthy people across ages. General study findings and limits: Samples with more naive T cells showed higher observed beta diversity. Estimates of total diversity, which came from one million sequenced T cells, were considered to be underestimates.

Drawn from each donor were 9 to 10 milliliters of peripheral blood. Concerning this clonotype: What it recognizes is unknown.

A second PCR of 7 to 11 cycles used a sample-barcoded 5' primer and a J-beta primer mix. Each CDR3 protein is one row after TCRdb ran MiXCR on the 5' RACE reads. The sample yields approximately 850,000 distinct CDR3 sequences, roughly 44% seen once. What was sequenced was blood. This receptor was taken from a man aged 60-69 years in good health.

CDR3 protein: CASTKTGRGQYF. CDR3 in DNA: TGTGCCAGCACCAAGACAGGGCGGGGGCAGTACTTC. The chain recombines TRBV6-2 or TRBV6-3 with TRBJ2-5; either TRBD1 or TRBD2 may fit D (7 bases each). CDR3 length: 12 residues. With 7 bases removed from V and 11 bases from J, the gap between germline ends came to 17 bases. CDR1 and CDR2 from the germline V gene are MNHEY and SVGEGT.